Sequencing of this T cell receptor beta chain was carried out in a study of T cell responses to AZD1222 COVID-19 vaccine. Study-level background: Second doses that came at about 4 or about 12 weeks were put together.

Findings of the study overall: When two AZD1222 doses had been given, Spike-specific TCR breadth and depth rose.

As concerns this clone: Its antigen is unidentified.

Germline CDR1 SGHRS, CDR2 YFSETQ. Trimming took 2 bases from V and 2 from J; bases not matched to a gene: 1. The CDR3 runs to 14 residues. Assay used: immunoSEQ multiplex PCR; TCRdb lists only in-frame clones, some missing. The sample consists of 85,000 to 120,000 clones, more than 85% of them appearing once. The TCR sequence derives from an adult in good health. The starting material was peripheral blood, obtained on day 0 of AZD1222 vaccination. This chain joins TRBV5-1 and TRBJ1-3, with 7 positions matching TRBD1. The CDR3 DNA is TGCGCCAGCAGCTTCACAGGGGCTGGAAACACCATATATTTT. This encodes CASSFTGAGNTIYF.